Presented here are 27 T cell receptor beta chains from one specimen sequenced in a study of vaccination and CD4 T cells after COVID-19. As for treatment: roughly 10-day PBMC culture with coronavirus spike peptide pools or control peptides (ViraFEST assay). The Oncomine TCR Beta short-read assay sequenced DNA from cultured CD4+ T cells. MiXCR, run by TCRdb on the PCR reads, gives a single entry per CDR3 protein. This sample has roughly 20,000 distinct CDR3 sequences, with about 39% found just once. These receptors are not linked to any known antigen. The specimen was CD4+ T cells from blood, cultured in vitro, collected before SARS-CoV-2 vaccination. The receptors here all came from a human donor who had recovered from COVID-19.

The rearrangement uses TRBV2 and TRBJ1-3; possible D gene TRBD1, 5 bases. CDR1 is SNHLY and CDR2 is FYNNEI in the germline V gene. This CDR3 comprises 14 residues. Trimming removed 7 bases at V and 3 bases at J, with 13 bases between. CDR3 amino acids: CASKGSGFGNTIYF. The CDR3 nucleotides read TGTGCCAGCAAGGGGAGCGGGTTTGGAAACACCATATATTTT. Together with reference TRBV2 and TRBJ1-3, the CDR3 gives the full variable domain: EPEVTQTPSHQVTQMGQEVILRCVPISNHLYFYWYRQILGQKVEFLVSFYNNEISEKSEIFDDQFSVERPDGSNFTLKIRSTKLEDSAMYFCASKGSGFGNTIYFGEGSWLTVV.

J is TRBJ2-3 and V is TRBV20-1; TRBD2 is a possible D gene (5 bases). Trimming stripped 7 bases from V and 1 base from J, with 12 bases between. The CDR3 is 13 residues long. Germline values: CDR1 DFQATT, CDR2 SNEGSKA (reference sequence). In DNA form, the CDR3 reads TGCAGTGAGAGCGGCGACGGCACAGATACGCAGTATTTT. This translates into CSESGDGTDTQYF.

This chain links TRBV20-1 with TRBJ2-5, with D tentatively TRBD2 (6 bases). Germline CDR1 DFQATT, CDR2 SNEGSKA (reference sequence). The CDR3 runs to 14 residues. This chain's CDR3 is CSVRDSHRGGTQYF. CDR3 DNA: TGCAGCGTCCGGGACTCGCATCGTGGGGGGACCCAGTACTTC.

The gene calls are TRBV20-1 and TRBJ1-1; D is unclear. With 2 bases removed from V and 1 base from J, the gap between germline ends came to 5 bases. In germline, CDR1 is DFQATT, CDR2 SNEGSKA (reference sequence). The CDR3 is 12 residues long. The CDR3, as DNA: TGCAGTGCTAGAAGAGCGAACACTGAAGCTTTCTTT. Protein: CSARRANTEAFF.

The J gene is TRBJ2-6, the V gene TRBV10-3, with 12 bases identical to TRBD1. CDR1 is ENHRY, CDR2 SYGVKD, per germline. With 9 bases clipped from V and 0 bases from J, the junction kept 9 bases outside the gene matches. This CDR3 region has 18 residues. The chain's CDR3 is CAIRPGQGASSGANVLTF. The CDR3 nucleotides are TGTGCCATTAGACCGGGACAGGGGGCGAGCTCTGGGGCCAACGTCCTGACTTTC.

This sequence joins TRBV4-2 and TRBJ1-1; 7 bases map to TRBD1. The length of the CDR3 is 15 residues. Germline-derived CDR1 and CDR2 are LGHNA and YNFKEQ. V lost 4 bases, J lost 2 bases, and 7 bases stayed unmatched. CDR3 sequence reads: CASSRETGSNTEAFF. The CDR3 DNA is TGTGCCAGCAGCCGAGAGACAGGGTCCAACACTGAAGCTTTCTTT.

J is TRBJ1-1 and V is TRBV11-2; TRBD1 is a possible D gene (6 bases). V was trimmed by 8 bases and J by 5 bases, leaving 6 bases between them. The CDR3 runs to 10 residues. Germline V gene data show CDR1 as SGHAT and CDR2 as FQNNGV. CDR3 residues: CASGQTEAFF. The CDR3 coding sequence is TGTGCCAGCGGACAGACTGAAGCTTTCTTT.

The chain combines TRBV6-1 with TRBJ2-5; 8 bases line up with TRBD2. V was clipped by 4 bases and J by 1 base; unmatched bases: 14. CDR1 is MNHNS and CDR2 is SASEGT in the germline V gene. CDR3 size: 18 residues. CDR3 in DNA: TGTGCCAGCAGTGCCCGCGGGGCGGGGGGTTTCGCCCAAGAGACCCAGTACTTC. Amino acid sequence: CASSARGAGGFAQETQYF.

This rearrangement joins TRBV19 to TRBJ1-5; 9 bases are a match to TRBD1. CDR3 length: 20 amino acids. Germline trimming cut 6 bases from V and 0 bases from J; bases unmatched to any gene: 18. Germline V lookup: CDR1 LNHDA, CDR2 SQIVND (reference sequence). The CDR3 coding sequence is TGTGCCAGTAGGCCAGGACGGGGACAGGGCGTTTTATATAGCAATCAGCCCCAGCATTTT. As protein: CASRPGRGQGVLYSNQPQHF.

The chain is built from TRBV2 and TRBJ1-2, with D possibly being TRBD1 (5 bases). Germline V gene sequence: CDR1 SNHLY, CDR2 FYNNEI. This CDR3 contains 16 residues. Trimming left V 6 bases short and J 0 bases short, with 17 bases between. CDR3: CASRAGTTQANYGYTF. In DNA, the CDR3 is TGTGCCAGCAGGGCCGGGACGACTCAAGCTAACTATGGCTACACCTTC.

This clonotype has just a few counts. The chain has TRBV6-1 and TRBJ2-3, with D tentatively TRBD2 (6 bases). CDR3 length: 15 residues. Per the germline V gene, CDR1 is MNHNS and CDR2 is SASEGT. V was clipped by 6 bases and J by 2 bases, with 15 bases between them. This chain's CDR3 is CASRNSGPTTDTQYF. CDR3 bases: TGTGCCAGCAGGAATAGCGGTCCGACCACAGATACGCAGTATTTT.

DNA of the CDR3: TGTGCCAGCAGTGATGCACGGGGTCGCTTCGAGCAGTACTTC. It encodes CASSDARGRFEQYF. This chain joins TRBV6-1 and TRBJ2-7, with D perhaps matching TRBD2 (5 bases). The CDR3 length is 14 residues. Trimming took 3 bases from V and 6 from J, leaving 15 bases between them. Germline values: CDR1 MNHNS, CDR2 SASEGT.

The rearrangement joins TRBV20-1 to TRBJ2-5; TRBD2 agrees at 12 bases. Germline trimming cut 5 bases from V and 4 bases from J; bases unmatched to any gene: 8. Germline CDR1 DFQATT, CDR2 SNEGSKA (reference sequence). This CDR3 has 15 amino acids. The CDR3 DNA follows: TGCAGTGCTGAACTGACGGGACTAGCGGGAGAGACCCAGTACTTC. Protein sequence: CSAELTGLAGETQYF.

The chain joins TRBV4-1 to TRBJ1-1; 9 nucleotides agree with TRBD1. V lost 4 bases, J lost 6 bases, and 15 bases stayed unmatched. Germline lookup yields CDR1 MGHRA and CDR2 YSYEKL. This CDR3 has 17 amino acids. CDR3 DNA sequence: TGCGCCAGCAGCCGACAAGTGTCCGGGACAGGGATGTCTGAAGCTTTCTTT. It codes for CASSRQVSGTGMSEAFF.

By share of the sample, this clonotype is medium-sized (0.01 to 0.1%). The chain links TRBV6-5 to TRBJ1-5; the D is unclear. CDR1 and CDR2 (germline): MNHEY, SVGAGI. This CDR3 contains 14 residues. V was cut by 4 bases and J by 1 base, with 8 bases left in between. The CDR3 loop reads CASSSGKSNQPQHF. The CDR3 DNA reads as TGTGCCAGCAGTTCGGGCAAGAGCAATCAGCCCCAGCATTTT.

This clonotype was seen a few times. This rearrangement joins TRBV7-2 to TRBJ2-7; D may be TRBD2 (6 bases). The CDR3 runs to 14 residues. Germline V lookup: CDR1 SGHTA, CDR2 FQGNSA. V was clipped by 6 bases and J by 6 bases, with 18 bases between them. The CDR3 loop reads CASSPARAGGEQYF. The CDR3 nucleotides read TGTGCCAGCAGTCCAGCGAGGGCCGGGGGCGAGCAGTACTTC.

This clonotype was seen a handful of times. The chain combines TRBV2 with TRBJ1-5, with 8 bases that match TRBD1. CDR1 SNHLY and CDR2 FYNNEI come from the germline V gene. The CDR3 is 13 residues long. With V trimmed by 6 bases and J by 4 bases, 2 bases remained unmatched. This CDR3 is CASRWTGNQPQHF. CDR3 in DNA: TGTGCCAGCAGGTGGACAGGGAATCAGCCCCAGCATTTT.

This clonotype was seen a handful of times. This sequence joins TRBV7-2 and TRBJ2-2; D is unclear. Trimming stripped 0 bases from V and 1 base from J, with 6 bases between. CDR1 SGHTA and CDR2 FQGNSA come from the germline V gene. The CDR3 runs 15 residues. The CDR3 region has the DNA TGTGCCAGCAGCTTAGCCGGATTGAACACCGGGGAGCTGTTTTTT. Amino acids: CASSLAGLNTGELFF.

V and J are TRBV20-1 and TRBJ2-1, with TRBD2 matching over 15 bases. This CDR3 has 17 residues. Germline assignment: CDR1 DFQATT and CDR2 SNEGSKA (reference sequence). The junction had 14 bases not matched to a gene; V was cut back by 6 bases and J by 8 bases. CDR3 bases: TGCAGTGCGGAAGGGGCCGGGACTAGCGGGGGGATCGATGAGCAGTTCTTC. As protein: CSAEGAGTSGGIDEQFF.

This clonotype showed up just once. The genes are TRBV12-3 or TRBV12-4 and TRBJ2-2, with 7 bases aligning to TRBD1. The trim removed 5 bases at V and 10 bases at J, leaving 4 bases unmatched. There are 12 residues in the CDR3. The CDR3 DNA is TGTGCCAGCAGTAACGACAGGGTGGAGCTGTTTTTT. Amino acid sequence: CASSNDRVELFF.

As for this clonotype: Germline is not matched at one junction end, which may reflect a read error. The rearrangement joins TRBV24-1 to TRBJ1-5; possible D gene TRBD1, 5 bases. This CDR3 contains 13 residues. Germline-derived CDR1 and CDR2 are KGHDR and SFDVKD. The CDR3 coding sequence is TGTGCCACCGCGGGGTCAGGGAATCAGCCCCTGCATTTT. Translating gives CATAGSGNQPLHF.

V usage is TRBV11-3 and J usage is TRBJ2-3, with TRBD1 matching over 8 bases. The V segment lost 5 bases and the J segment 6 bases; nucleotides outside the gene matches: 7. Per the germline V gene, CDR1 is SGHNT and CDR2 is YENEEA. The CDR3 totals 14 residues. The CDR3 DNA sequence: TGTGCCAGCAGCGACCGGACAGGGCCGGATACGCAGTATTTT. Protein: CASSDRTGPDTQYF.

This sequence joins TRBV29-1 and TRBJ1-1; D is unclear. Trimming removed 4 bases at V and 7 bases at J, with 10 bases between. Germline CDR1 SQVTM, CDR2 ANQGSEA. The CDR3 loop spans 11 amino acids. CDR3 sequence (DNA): TGCAGCGTTGGGAAGGCAGTTGAAGCTTTCTTT. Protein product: CSVGKAVEAFF.

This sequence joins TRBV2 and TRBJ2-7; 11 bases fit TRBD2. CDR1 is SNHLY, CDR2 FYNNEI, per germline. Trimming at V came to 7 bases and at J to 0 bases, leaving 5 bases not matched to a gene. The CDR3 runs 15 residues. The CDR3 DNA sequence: TGTGCCAGCACTCTCGGGACTAGCGGCTCCTACGAGCAGTACTTC. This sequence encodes CASTLGTSGSYEQYF.

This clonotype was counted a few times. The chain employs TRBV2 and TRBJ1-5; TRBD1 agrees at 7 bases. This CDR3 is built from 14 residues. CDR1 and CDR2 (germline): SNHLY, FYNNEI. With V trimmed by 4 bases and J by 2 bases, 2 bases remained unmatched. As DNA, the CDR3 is TGTGCCAGCAGTGTAGGACAGGGCAATCAGCCCCAGCATTTT. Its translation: CASSVGQGNQPQHF.

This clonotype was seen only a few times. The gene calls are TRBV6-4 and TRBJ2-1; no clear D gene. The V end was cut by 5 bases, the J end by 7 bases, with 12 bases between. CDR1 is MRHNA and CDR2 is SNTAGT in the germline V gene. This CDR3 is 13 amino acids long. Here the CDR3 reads CASSRTPENEQFF. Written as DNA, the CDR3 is TGTGCCAGCAGTAGGACCCCTGAGAATGAGCAGTTCTTC.

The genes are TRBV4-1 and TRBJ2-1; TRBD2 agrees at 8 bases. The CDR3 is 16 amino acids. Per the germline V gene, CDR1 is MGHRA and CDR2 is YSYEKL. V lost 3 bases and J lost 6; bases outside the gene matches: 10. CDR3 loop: CASSQPGLARGNEQFF. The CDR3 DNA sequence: TGCGCCAGCAGCCAGCCCGGACTAGCAAGAGGCAATGAGCAGTTCTTC.